The entry below gives a single TCR beta chain sequence along with its context. Trimming stripped 4 bases from V and 3 bases from J, with 26 bases between. The CDR3 totals 18 residues. Germline assignment: CDR1 SGHRS and CDR2 YFSETQ. This entry comes from a study of blood T cell repertoires in COVID-19. About the study: Specimens from acute and convalescent COVID-19 originated in the United States, Italy and Spain. T cells, B-cell-depleted T cells, or PBMCs provided the cDNA or gDNA that served as material.

Cohort assignment relied on participant-reported clinical history. Two consecutive negative NP/OP PCR tests, clearance, or resolved symptoms defined Cohort 3 recovery. The assay was immunoSEQ multiplex PCR, and TCRdb's table has in-frame clones only and misses some. Among around 250,000 clones listed, 85% to 90% were seen once. Sequences were obtained from PBMCs or T cells enriched from blood (not recorded which). The chain couples TRBV5-1 to TRBJ2-7, with a weak D call TRBD2 (6 bases). This TCR was sampled from a woman between 45 and 65 years old who had recovered from COVID-19. The CDR3 bases are TGCGCCAGCAGCCCGGGGGTGGCGGCCCGAACTTTCGACTACGAGCAGTACTTC. Protein: CASSPGVAARTFDYEQYF.